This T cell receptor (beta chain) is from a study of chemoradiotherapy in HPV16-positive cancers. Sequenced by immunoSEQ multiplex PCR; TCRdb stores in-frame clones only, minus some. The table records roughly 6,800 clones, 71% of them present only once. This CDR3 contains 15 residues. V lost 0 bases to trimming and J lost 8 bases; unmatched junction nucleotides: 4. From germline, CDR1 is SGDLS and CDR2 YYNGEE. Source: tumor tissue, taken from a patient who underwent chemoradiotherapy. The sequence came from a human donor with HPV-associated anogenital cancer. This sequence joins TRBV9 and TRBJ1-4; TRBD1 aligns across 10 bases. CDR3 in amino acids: CASSVVGTGDEKLFF. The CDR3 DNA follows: TGTGCCAGCAGCGTAGTCGGGACAGGGGACGAAAAACTGTTTTTT.